What follows are 25 T cell receptor beta chains derived from one specimen sequenced in a study of T cells in localized non-small cell lung cancer. Using immunoSEQ multiplex PCR, the repertoire was profiled, and TCRdb retains in-frame clones only, with some absent. Among some 22,000 clones, roughly 88% were seen once, and the ten largest hold 5.5% to 6.5%. This material consisted of PBMCs, taken before any cancer treatment. The receptors originated from a man aged 40 to 69 with stage II lung adenocarcinoma.

As for this clone: The sample contains more than one DNA sequence encoding this CDR3. The rearrangement joins TRBV19 to TRBJ1-2; 12 bases align to TRBD1. The CDR3 extends over 17 amino acids. Losses at the gene ends were 3 bases for V and 6 bases for J; bases not matched to a gene: 11. Germline CDR1 reads LNHDA; CDR2 reads SQIVND (reference sequence). The CDR3 DNA sequence: TGTGCCAGTAGTATCTCACCGGGACAGGGGGCGTCTAATGGCTACACCTTC. Its translation is CASSISPGQGASNGYTF.

The genes are TRBV11-1 and TRBJ2-3; TRBD1 agrees at 9 bases. Germline CDR1 and CDR2: SGHAT and FQDESV (reference sequence). The CDR3 spans 16 residues. V was pared by 2 bases and J by 5 bases, with 8 bases of the junction left unmatched. The CDR3 here is CASSLSNRGRKDTQYF. CDR3 nucleotide sequence: TGTGCCAGCAGCTTAAGCAACAGGGGGCGAAAAGATACGCAGTATTTT.

J is TRBJ1-2 and V is TRBV30; possible D gene TRBD1, 5 bases. This CDR3 has 11 amino acids. Trimming took 1 base from V and 7 from J, leaving 7 bases between them. CDR1 GTSNPN and CDR2 SVGIG come from the germline V gene (reference sequence). CDR3 region: CAWSGGAGYTF. In DNA form, the CDR3 reads TGTGCCTGGAGTGGAGGGGCTGGCTACACCTTC.

This clone was observed a single time. V is TRBV6-1 and J is TRBJ1-5, with D maybe TRBD1 (5 bases). Germline V lookup: CDR1 MNHNS, CDR2 SASEGT. Trimming took off 6 bases at V and 6 bases at J, with 15 bases between the two ends. The CDR3 runs to 14 residues. The CDR3 is CASSSGTDGQPQHF. CDR3 coding DNA: TGTGCCAGCAGCTCCGGGACTGATGGTCAGCCCCAGCATTTT.

The chain has TRBV2 and TRBJ2-1; D uncertain. The V end was cut by 8 bases, the J end by 3 bases, with 5 bases between. The CDR3 has 11 amino acids. Per the germline V gene, CDR1 is SNHLY and CDR2 is FYNNEI. The CDR3 protein is CASALYNEQFF. CDR3 nucleotide sequence: TGTGCCAGCGCTCTCTACAATGAGCAGTTCTTC.

This sequence joins TRBV6-1 and TRBJ2-1; 9 positions match TRBD1. CDR1 and CDR2 (germline): MNHNS, SASEGT. V shed 3 bases and J 5 bases; nucleotides not matched to a gene: 5. This CDR3 contains 15 residues. The CDR3 here is CASSDTGGANNEQFF. The CDR3 DNA reads TGTGCCAGCAGTGATACAGGGGGCGCCAACAATGAGCAGTTCTTC.

The chain joins TRBV4-3 to TRBJ2-2, with 10 bases identical to TRBD2. V gave up 0 bases and J gave up 8 bases; unmatched junction bases: 15. Germline CDR1 is LGHNA and CDR2 is YSLEER. This CDR3 region has 19 residues. The CDR3 DNA follows: TGCGCCAGCAGCCAAGATTTGGAGCACGGAGCGGGGGGGGTAGGGGAGCTGTTTTTT. This encodes CASSQDLEHGAGGVGELFF.

The chain has TRBV6-1 and TRBJ2-7; D is ambiguous. This CDR3 has 15 residues. V lost 8 bases and J lost 2, with 19 bases in between. Per the germline V gene, CDR1 is MNHNS and CDR2 is SASEGT. The CDR3: CASSLTREATYEQYF. The CDR3, as DNA: TGTGCCAGCTCTCTTACTCGCGAGGCCACCTACGAGCAGTACTTC.

The chain links TRBV6-5 to TRBJ1-2; 8 positions agree with TRBD1. The germline V gene has CDR1 MNHEY and CDR2 SVGAGI. J gave up 14 bases and V 4 bases, and 9 bases lay outside the gene matches. The CDR3 is 12 amino acids. The CDR3 loop reads CASSSGQGGGTF. For the CDR3, the DNA is TGTGCCAGCAGTTCCGGACAGGGCGGGGGGACCTTC.

V and J are TRBV7-9 and TRBJ1-2; no reliable D call. The germline CDR1 and CDR2 sequences are SEHNR and FQNEAQ (reference sequence). This CDR3 comprises 13 residues. V lost 7 bases and J lost 1, with 10 bases in between. CDR3 residues: CASTPDYNYGYTF. In nucleotides, the CDR3 is TGTGCCAGCACCCCGGATTATAACTATGGCTACACCTTC. Drawing the rest from reference TRBV7-9 and TRBJ1-2, the complete variable domain is DTGVSQNPRHKITKRGQNVTFRCDPISEHNRLYWYRQTLGQGPEFLTYFQNEAQLEKSRLLSDRFSAERPKGSFSTLEIQRTEQGDSAMYLCASTPDYNYGYTFGSGTRLTVV.

The genes are TRBV29-1 and TRBJ2-2; D uncertain. Germline CDR1 SQVTM, CDR2 ANQGSEA. The V and J ends lost 5 bases and 4 bases respectively, with 17 bases between them. This CDR3 has 15 amino acids. DNA for the CDR3: TGCAGCGTTAGATCGACATCCTCGACCACCGGGGAGCTGTTTTTT. The encoded protein is CSVRSTSSTTGELFF.

The chain couples TRBV9 to TRBJ1-1, with 9 bases that match TRBD1. V gave up 4 bases and J gave up 3 bases; unmatched junction bases: 10. Germline lookup yields CDR1 SGDLS and CDR2 YYNGEE. The CDR3 totals 16 residues. The CDR3: CASSPTGTGPDTEAFF. CDR3 sequence (DNA): TGTGCCAGCAGCCCAACCGGGACAGGGCCGGACACTGAAGCTTTCTTT.

The chain carries TRBV7-2 and TRBJ1-2; D unresolved. CDR3 length: 14 residues. Germline V gene lookup returns CDR1 SGHTA and CDR2 FQGNSA. The V end was cut by 5 bases, the J end by 8 bases, with 18 bases between. CDR3 sequence reads: CASSKWGSPRGYTF. For the CDR3, the DNA is TGTGCCAGCAGCAAATGGGGTTCCCCCCGGGGCTACACCTTC.

This chain links TRBV11-2 with TRBJ2-7; 10 nucleotides agree with TRBD2. There are 15 residues in the CDR3. CDR1 and CDR2 from the germline V gene are SGHAT and FQNNGV. Trimming cost V 2 bases and J 4 bases; bases outside gene matches: 5. This CDR3 is CASSLNSGGIYEQYF. The CDR3 DNA is TGTGCCAGCAGCTTAAATAGCGGGGGGATTTACGAGCAGTACTTC.

The genes are TRBV10-3 and TRBJ1-2; 9 positions agree with TRBD1. CDR3 length: 15 residues. Germline loops: CDR1 ENHRY, CDR2 SYGVKD. Trimming at V came to 2 bases and at J to 7 bases, leaving 8 bases not matched to a gene. CDR3 loop: CAISEAPQGAGGYTF. The CDR3 DNA reads as TGTGCCATCAGTGAGGCCCCACAGGGGGCGGGTGGCTACACCTTC.

The chain combines TRBV5-1 with TRBJ2-5; D unresolved. Trimming left V 7 bases short and J 2 bases short, with 18 bases between. The CDR3 has 15 amino acids. CDR1 and CDR2 (germline): SGHRS, YFSETQ. The CDR3 spells CASSPMAPGQETQYF. DNA of the CDR3: TGCGCCAGCTCCCCTATGGCCCCTGGGCAAGAGACCCAGTACTTC.

This chain connects TRBV19 to TRBJ2-1; TRBD2 matches 14 bases. V trimming: 8 bases; J trimming: 6 bases; junction bases outside the gene matches: 12. Per germline, CDR1 LNHDA and CDR2 SQIVND (reference sequence). CDR3 size: 17 residues. CDR3 loop: CASQTGTSGRLVNEQFF. In nucleotides, the CDR3 is TGTGCCAGTCAAACCGGGACTAGCGGGAGATTGGTCAATGAGCAGTTCTTC.

There are a few counts of this clone. This chain uses TRBV6-5 with TRBJ1-2, with 7 bases aligning to TRBD1. Trimming took 7 bases from V and 1 from J; bases not matched to a gene: 9. Germline-derived CDR1 and CDR2 are MNHEY and SVGAGI. This CDR3 comprises 15 residues. The CDR3 here is CASTSGGGGNYGYTF. CDR3 DNA sequence: TGTGCCAGCACCTCAGGGGGGGGCGGTAACTATGGCTACACCTTC.

The gene calls are TRBV27 and TRBJ2-2, with 8 bases lining up with TRBD2. The germline CDR1 and CDR2 sequences are MNHEY and SMNVEV (reference sequence). This CDR3 is 15 amino acids long. Losses at the gene ends were 3 bases for V and 6 bases for J; bases not matched to a gene: 6. In nucleotides, the CDR3 is TGTGCCAGCAGTTTTCGGGAGGGCCGATCCGGGGAGCTGTTTTTT. It is translated as CASSFREGRSGELFF.

The gene calls are TRBV28 and TRBJ2-6, with a possible D match to TRBD1 (5 bases). CDR3 size: 17 residues. Per the germline V gene, CDR1 is MDHEN and CDR2 is SYDVKM. With 3 bases removed from V and 1 base from J, the gap between germline ends came to 13 bases. The CDR3 DNA reads TGTGCCAGCAGTTTCGCAGGGCGGAGATCTGGGGCCAACGTCCTGACTTTC. Its protein product is CASSFAGRRSGANVLTF. The full variable domain, with the rest looked up from reference TRBV28 and TRBJ2-6, is DVKVTQSSRYLVKRTGEKVFLECVQDMDHENMFWYRQDPGLGLRLIYFSYDVKMKEKGDIPEGYSVSREKKERFSLILESASTNQTSMYLCASSFAGRRSGANVLTFGAGSRLTVL.

Concerning this clone: Other DNA sequences from this sample encode an identical CDR3 as well. This chain uses TRBV7-9 with TRBJ2-7, with D unresolved. The V end was cut by 1 base, the J end by 0 bases, with 7 bases between. The CDR3 runs to 14 residues. Looked up from germline, CDR1 is SEHNR and CDR2 is FQNEAQ (reference sequence). The CDR3 nucleotides are TGTGCCAGCAGCTTAGTCCCAGGCTCCTACGAGCAGTACTTC. This sequence encodes CASSLVPGSYEQYF. The variable domain in full, completed from reference TRBV7-9 and TRBJ2-7, reads DTGVSQNPRHKITKRGQNVTFRCDPISEHNRLYWYRQTLGQGPEFLTYFQNEAQLEKSRLLSDRFSAERPKGSFSTLEIQRTEQGDSAMYLCASSLVPGSYEQYFGPGTRLTVT.

The V gene is TRBV29-1, the J gene TRBJ1-1; D gene ambiguous. Trimming pared 4 bases from V and 0 bases from J, leaving 12 bases between. The CDR3 is made up of 14 amino acids. Germline V gene data show CDR1 as SQVTM and CDR2 as ANQGSEA. The CDR3 nucleotides are TGCAGCGTTGTTCAGTTGGCCCTGAACACTGAAGCTTTCTTT. Residues: CSVVQLALNTEAFF.

This rearrangement joins TRBV20-1 to TRBJ1-2; maybe TRBD1 (6 bases). The CDR3 runs to 11 residues. V was pared by 4 bases and J by 6 bases, with 9 bases between. Germline V CDR1 and CDR2: DFQATT, SNEGSKA (reference sequence). This CDR3 reads CSATEGDGYTF. CDR3 sequence (DNA): TGCAGTGCTACAGAGGGGGATGGCTACACCTTC.

CDR3 in amino acids: CASSVELGGSGNTIYF. CDR3 nucleotide sequence: TGTGCCAGCAGCGTAGAATTAGGTGGCTCTGGAAACACCATATATTTT. The gene calls are TRBV9 and TRBJ1-3; D is unclear. Per the germline V gene, CDR1 is SGDLS and CDR2 is YYNGEE. The V and J ends lost 0 bases and 0 bases respectively, with 10 bases between them. The CDR3 has 16 amino acids.

The chain combines TRBV6-5 with TRBJ1-2, with 9 bases identical to TRBD1. CDR3 size: 13 residues. Looked up from germline, CDR1 is MNHEY and CDR2 is SVGAGI. The V segment lost 9 bases and the J segment 7 bases; nucleotides outside the gene matches: 9. CDR3 in amino acids: CASGPQGAGGYTF. In DNA form, the CDR3 reads TGTGCCAGTGGCCCACAGGGGGCCGGTGGCTACACCTTC.